A selection of T cell receptor beta chains follows, all from one sample in a study of tumor and adjacent non-tumor tissue in lung cancer. TCRdb reprocessed the multiplex PCR reads via MiXCR and lists one record per CDR3 protein. This table holds approximately 80,000 distinct CDR3 sequences, about 82% found once. Sample: distant non-tumor lung tissue. The receptors stem from a man aged 60 to 69 with non-small cell lung cancer. Both conserved end residues are part of each CDR3. D genes are given only for firm matches. A row's size may be missing; if present it is once, few, many or a size class.

clone size,D gene,J gene,V gene,CDR3 protein
.,.,TRBJ2-5,TRBV11-2,CASSSGQLQESQHF
.,.,TRBJ2-5,TRBV5-1,CASSLRQPVGEYF
.,.,TRBJ2-4,TRBV11-3,CVSSPRDLKNIQYF
.,.,TRBJ1-5,TRBV11-2,CASSLIERGGPPQHF
.,.,TRBJ2-3,TRBV24-1,CATNERTYSTDTQYF
.,.,TRBJ1-5,TRBV5-1,CASSLGGRNQLQHF
.,.,TRBJ1-3,TRBV11-2,CTSRLPHAGTESTIYF
once,.,TRBJ1-4,TRBV29-1,CSVGAGMNGELFF
.,.,TRBJ2-2,TRBV29-1,CSVVGRNTGELFF
.,TRBD1,TRBJ1-2,TRBV10-3,CAISEGGRGIHGYTF
.,TRBD2,TRBJ2-1,TRBV20-1,CSATGGGAGPSYNEQFF
.,.,TRBJ1-1,TRBV11-2,CAGSLTWRGTEAFF
.,.,TRBJ2-2,TRBV10-2,CASSDMVGIRELFF
.,.,TRBJ2-1,TRBV20-1,CNAMGGRAYNEQLF
.,TRBD1,TRBJ2-1,TRBV4-1,CARSHSPQGAVEQFF
.,.,TRBJ2-1,TRBV20-1,CSARARSRAELDEQFF
.,.,TRBJ1-5,TRBV6-5,CVSSLEGNQPQHF
once,.,TRBJ2-2,TRBV20-1,CSARSSSGGSNTGELFF
.,.,TRBJ2-2,TRBV4-1,CASRLRVGTGVLFF
.,.,TRBJ1-5,TRBV11-2,CASSLEDRGSQPQHF
.,.,TRBJ2-2,TRBV5-1,CASSSWASGGDLFF
.,.,TRBJ1-6,TRBV11-2,CASSLGEDNNPPFHF
.,.,TRBJ1-3,TRBV20-1,CSAPTISRNAIYF
.,.,TRBJ2-5,TRBV11-3,CTSSQKETQYF
.,.,TRBJ1-5,TRBV12-3/TRBV12-4,CACSSGGRGQPQHF
.,.,TRBJ1-1,TRBV11-3,CASGSHRRQTEAFF
.,.,TRBJ2-1,TRBV11-1,CASSLDARIYNVQFF
.,.,TRBJ2-7,TRBV11-3,CASRRGGGSANEQHF
.,.,TRBJ2-3,TRBV11-1,CASSHGGSTDMQCF
.,TRBD1,TRBJ1-2,TRBV4-3,CASSRGQETNYNYTF
.,.,TRBJ2-1,TRBV5-1,CASSFGTQADEKFF
.,.,TRBJ1-1,TRBV12-3/TRBV12-4,CASRQDSSTKAFF